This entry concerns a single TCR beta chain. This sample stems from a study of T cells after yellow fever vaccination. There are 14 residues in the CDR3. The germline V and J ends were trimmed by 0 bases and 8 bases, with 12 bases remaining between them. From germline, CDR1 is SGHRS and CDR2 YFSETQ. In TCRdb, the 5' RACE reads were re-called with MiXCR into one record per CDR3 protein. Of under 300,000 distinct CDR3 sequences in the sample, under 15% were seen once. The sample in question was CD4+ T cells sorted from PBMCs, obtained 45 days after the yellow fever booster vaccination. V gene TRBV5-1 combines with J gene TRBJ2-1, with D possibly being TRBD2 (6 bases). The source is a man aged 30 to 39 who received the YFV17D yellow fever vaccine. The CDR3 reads CASSLGRAPDEQFF. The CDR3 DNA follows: TGCGCCAGCAGCTTGGGGAGGGCCCCCGATGAGCAGTTCTTC. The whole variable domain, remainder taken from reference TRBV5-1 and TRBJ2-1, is KAGVTQTPRYLIKTRGQQVTLSCSPISGHRSVSWYQQTPGQGLQFLFEYFSETQRNKGNFPGRFSGRQFSNSRSEMNVSTLELGDSALYLCASSLGRAPDEQFFGPGTRLTVL.